A single sample is the source of the 16 T cell receptor beta chains below, sequenced in a study of blood T cells in healthy people across ages. It was with a sample-barcoded 5' primer and a J-beta primer mix that a second PCR of about 6 to 12 cycles was run. Via MiXCR, TCRdb re-called the 5' RACE reads, giving one row per CDR3 protein. This sample has some 640,000 distinct CDR3 sequences, with about 30% found just once. The material sequenced was blood. These receptors were obtained from an elderly woman in good health.

In this sample, this clonotype turned up many times. CDR3: CASSVSGGVEAQYF. The CDR3 nucleotides are TGTGCCAGCAGTGTGAGCGGGGGAGTCGAGGCCCAGTACTTC. The chain recombines TRBV6-1 with TRBJ2-5, with 8 bases identical to TRBD2. CDR3 size: 14 residues. The ends lost 4 bases at V and 9 bases at J; junction bases unmatched: 10. From germline, CDR1 is MNHNS and CDR2 SASEGT.

This clonotype has a handful of counts. The chain carries TRBV25-1 and TRBJ2-1; 12 bases agree with TRBD2. The DNA end lines up better with TRBJ2-7; the J call may be wrong. The CDR3 sequence is 14 residues long. Germline CDR1 is MGHDK and CDR2 is SYGVNS. Written as DNA, the CDR3 is TGTGCCAGTCTAGCGGGGGGGGCCTACAATGAGCAGTACTTC. Its translation: CASLAGGAYNEQYF.

As for this clonotype: A much larger clone differs from this one at a single base, so this may be a read error. The chain is built from TRBV20-1 and TRBJ2-5, with no clear D. V was cut by 8 bases and J by 0 bases, with 4 bases left in between. The length of the CDR3 is 10 residues. The V gene's germline CDR1 is DFQATT and CDR2 SNEGSKA (reference sequence). The DNA of the CDR3 is TGCAGTATTTACCAAGAGACCCAGTACTTC. This translates into CSIYQETQYF.

This clonotype was observed at least ten times. The rearrangement links TRBV6-5 to TRBJ2-7; 9 nucleotides align to TRBD1. This CDR3 has 13 residues. The germline gives CDR1 MNHEY, CDR2 SVGAGI. V trimming: 6 bases; J trimming: 2 bases; junction bases outside the gene matches: 2. CDR3 coding DNA: TGTGCCAGCAGCCGGACAGGGGCCTACGAGCAGTACTTC. Residues: CASSRTGAYEQYF.

This clonotype was observed many times. J is TRBJ2-3 and V is TRBV5-6; D may match TRBD1 or TRBD2 (5 bases each). Per the germline V gene, CDR1 is SGHDT and CDR2 is YYEEEE. The CDR3 is 16 residues long. V lost 1 base to trimming and J lost 4 bases, with 16 bases between them. The CDR3 region is CASSLYRLEGPDTQYF. DNA for the CDR3: TGTGCCAGCAGCTTGTATCGCCTTGAGGGGCCAGATACGCAGTATTTT.

At least ten counts were recorded for this clonotype. The CDR3 sequence: CASRRIAGGEYNEQFF. The CDR3 DNA reads as TGTGCCAGCAGACGTATAGCGGGGGGCGAGTACAATGAGCAGTTCTTC. This chain joins TRBV11-2 and TRBJ2-1; 10 bases are shared with TRBD2. The germline V gene has CDR1 SGHAT and CDR2 FQNNGV. This CDR3 is built from 16 residues. V gave up 6 bases and J gave up 4 bases; unmatched junction bases: 9.

The chain recombines TRBV7-2 with TRBJ1-2, with D perhaps matching TRBD1 (6 bases). Germline CDR1 SGHTA, CDR2 FQGNSA. With 5 bases removed from V and 8 bases from J, the gap between germline ends came to 27 bases. This CDR3 spans 17 amino acids. CDR3 nucleotides: TGTGCCAGCAGCATACACGGAGCCAGGGGTCAATCCGAAGGCTACACCTTC. Its protein is CASSIHGARGQSEGYTF. The variable domain in full, completed from reference TRBV7-2 and TRBJ1-2, reads GAGVSQSPSNKVTEKGKDVELRCDPISGHTALYWYRQSLGQGLEFLIYFQGNSAPDKSGLPSDRFSAERTGGSVSTLTIQRTQQEDSAVYLCASSIHGARGQSEGYTFGSGTRLTVV.

The table lists this clonotype with a count of one. The chain couples TRBV20-1 to TRBJ2-1; no clear D. Germline CDR1 and CDR2: DFQATT and SNEGSKA (reference sequence). V was pared by 3 bases and J by 5 bases, with 11 bases between. The CDR3 is 13 residues long. CDR3 sequence (DNA): TGCAGTGCTAGCTCAGTAGATAACAATGAGCAGTTCTTC. Translation gives CSASSVDNNEQFF.

This clonotype was picked up many times. The rearrangement uses TRBV20-1 and TRBJ2-7; 9 nucleotides agree with TRBD2. The CDR3 is 15 residues long. Trimming removed 3 bases from V and 3 bases from J; junction bases left unmatched: 9. Germline V gives CDR1 DFQATT, CDR2 SNEGSKA (reference sequence). CDR3 amino acids: CSASSPRGGGYEQYF. CDR3 in DNA: TGCAGTGCTAGTAGTCCGCGGGGGGGTGGCTACGAGCAGTACTTC.

This clonotype came up a few times. This clone may be a read error of a much larger clone one base away. The rearrangement joins TRBV7-2 to TRBJ2-1; TRBD1 matches 7 bases. The tail of the sequence fits TRBJ2-7 better, so the J call may be wrong. Per the germline V gene, CDR1 is SGHTA and CDR2 is FQGNSA. The CDR3 covers 15 residues. CDR3 bases: TGTGCCAGCTCCAAAGGGGGCCCCTCCTACAATGAGCAGTACTTC. This gives the protein CASSKGGPSYNEQYF.

V and J are TRBV21-1 and TRBJ2-7; the table's D call of TRBD1 was not tested on the DNA. TRBV21-1 is shown as a pseudogene. This CDR3 contains 20 residues. The CDR3 DNA is TGTGCCAGCAGCACAATGACAGTTTTTATTTTGCTTCGGGTCGGCTACGAGCAGTACGTC. It codes for CASSTMTVFILLRVGYEQYV.

Details on this clonotype: The germline gene is not matched at one end of the junction; a read error may be the cause. The chain recombines TRBV9 with TRBJ1-3; D gene uncertain. The CDR3 loop spans 14 amino acids. The germline V gene encodes CDR1 SGDLS and CDR2 YYNGEE. Here the CDR3 DNA reads TGTGCCAGCAGCGTAAACAAGGCGGGAAACACCACATATTTT. Translated: CASSVNKAGNTTYF.

This clonotype appeared many times. This chain links TRBV20-1 with TRBJ2-7; 7 nucleotides line up with TRBD1. After removal of 5 bases from V and 3 bases from J, the junction contained 7 bases not matched to a gene. The germline CDR1 and CDR2 sequences are DFQATT and SNEGSKA (reference sequence). The CDR3 has 13 residues. CDR3 sequence (DNA): TGCAGTGCTGGTTCGGGACAGTTCTACGAGCAGTACTTC. This codes for CSAGSGQFYEQYF.

The V call is TRBV6-6, the J call TRBJ2-1, with D possibly matching TRBD1 (6 bases). The CDR3 is 13 amino acids. V shed 6 bases and J shed 6 bases, with 12 bases lying between them. Germline CDR1 MNHNY, CDR2 SVGAGI (reference sequence). The CDR3 is CASSSGTINEQFF. Here the CDR3 DNA reads TGTGCCAGCAGCTCTGGGACAATCAATGAGCAGTTCTTC.

This chain links TRBV7-9 with TRBJ1-5, with D possibly matching TRBD1 (5 bases). This CDR3 contains 12 residues. CDR1 and CDR2 from the germline V gene are SEHNR and FQNEAQ (reference sequence). V was clipped by 3 bases and J by 9 bases, with 9 bases between them. The CDR3 loop is CASSLGGRPQHF. The CDR3 DNA reads as TGTGCCAGCAGCTTGGGGGGTAGGCCCCAGCATTTT.

This clonotype was seen at least ten times. The J gene is TRBJ2-3, the V gene TRBV6-1; 8 nucleotides match TRBD1. V lost 4 bases to trimming and J lost 0 bases; unmatched junction nucleotides: 3. The CDR3 runs to 15 residues. The germline CDR1 and CDR2 sequences are MNHNS and SASEGT. The CDR3 sequence is CASSARTGSTDTQYF. In DNA form, the CDR3 reads TGTGCCAGCAGTGCCCGGACAGGGAGCACAGATACGCAGTATTTT.